One sample yielded the 11 T cell receptor beta chains listed below, sequenced in a study of cytotoxic CD8 clonotypes in ibrutinib-treated CLL. Sequencing used immunoSEQ multiplex PCR; TCRdb keeps in-frame clones, though not all of them. The table shows more than 110,000 clones, with approximately 89% occurring only once. The source was PBMCs, collected after 12 months of ibrutinib treatment. The receptors originated from a human donor with chronic lymphocytic leukemia.

This chain connects TRBV18 to TRBJ1-1; possibly TRBD1 for D (5 bases). The CDR3 consists of 15 residues. The V end lost 3 bases, the J end lost 1 base, and 12 bases lay between the germline ends. CDR1 KGHSH and CDR2 LQKENI come from the germline V gene. The CDR3 nucleotides read TGTGCCAGCTCACCCCAGGGCGGGGAGAACACTGAAGCTTTCTTT. It codes for CASSPQGGENTEAFF. Combining the CDR3 with reference TRBV18 and TRBJ1-1 gives the whole variable domain NAGVMQNPRHLVRRRGQEARLRCSPMKGHSHVYWYRQLPEEGLKFMVYLQKENIIDESGMPKERFSAEFPKEGPSILRIQQVVRGDSAAYFCASSPQGGENTEAFFGQGTRLTVV.

The genes are TRBV6-5 and TRBJ2-5, with D perhaps TRBD2 (6 bases). The CDR3 is 13 residues long. Trimming stripped 6 bases from V and 2 bases from J, with 10 bases between. Germline V lookup: CDR1 MNHEY, CDR2 SVGAGI. Here the CDR3 DNA reads TGTGCCAGCAGCTCCCTAGCGCAAGAGACCCAGTACTTC. Its protein product is CASSSLAQETQYF.

This clone was detected once. This chain connects TRBV6-6 to TRBJ2-7; TRBD1 agrees at 7 bases. The CDR3 has 16 residues. CDR1 and CDR2 (germline): MNHNY, SVGAGI (reference sequence). After removal of 5 bases from V and 0 bases from J, the junction contained 10 bases not matched to a gene. The CDR3 sequence is CASSTSGQALSYEQYF. CDR3 DNA: TGTGCCAGCAGTACCTCCGGACAGGCCCTCTCCTACGAGCAGTACTTC.

The rearrangement uses TRBV28 and TRBJ2-1, with D maybe TRBD1 (6 bases). Germline assignment: CDR1 MDHEN and CDR2 SYDVKM. V gave up 3 bases and J gave up 14 bases, with 14 bases separating them. The CDR3 is 12 residues long. The CDR3 loop is CASSFLAGVEFF. The CDR3 region has the DNA TGTGCCAGCAGTTTTCTAGCAGGGGTGGAGTTCTTC.

The rearrangement joins TRBV18 to TRBJ2-7, with 7 positions matching TRBD1. Unmatched junction bases numbered 16, after V lost 2 bases and J lost 9 bases. Looked up from germline, CDR1 is KGHSH and CDR2 is LQKENI. CDR3 length: 16 amino acids. Here the CDR3 DNA reads TGTGCCAGCTCACCAATGAGTGGGACAGCTTCCTTCGGGCAGTACTTC. It yields the protein CASSPMSGTASFGQYF. The whole variable domain, filled in from reference TRBV18 and TRBJ2-7, reads NAGVMQNPRHLVRRRGQEARLRCSPMKGHSHVYWYRQLPEEGLKFMVYLQKENIIDESGMPKERFSAEFPKEGPSILRIQQVVRGDSAAYFCASSPMSGTASFGQYFGPGTRLTVT.

V usage is TRBV11-3 and J usage is TRBJ2-1, with D possibly being TRBD2 (5 bases). V was cut by 1 base and J by 9 bases, with 19 bases left in between. This CDR3 is 16 amino acids long. Germline CDR1 reads SGHNT; CDR2 reads YENEEA. CDR3 residues: CASSLGGAGLEVEQFF. CDR3 sequence (DNA): TGTGCCAGCAGCTTAGGAGGTGCCGGACTTGAAGTTGAGCAGTTCTTC. Using reference TRBV11-3 and TRBJ2-1 for the parts outside the CDR3, the full variable domain is EAGVVQSPRYKIIEKKQPVAFWCNPISGHNTLYWYLQNLGQGPELLIRYENEEAVDDSQLPKDRFSAERLKGVDSTLKIQPAELGDSAVYLCASSLGGAGLEVEQFFGPGTRLTVL.

The chain carries TRBV4-2 and TRBJ1-2; the D gene is possibly TRBD1 (5 bases). Germline V CDR1 and CDR2: LGHNA, YNFKEQ. Deletions cut 3 bases from V and 7 bases from J, with 18 bases between. The CDR3 sequence is 15 residues long. The CDR3 DNA follows: TGTGCCAGCAGCCAGAGCCACCGGGACCCCCGTGGCTACACCTTC. Protein: CASSQSHRDPRGYTF.

The rearrangement uses TRBV11-2 and TRBJ1-5; no firm D call. CDR1 SGHAT and CDR2 FQNNGV come from the germline V gene. This CDR3 is built from 16 residues. Trimming removed 0 bases from V and 2 bases from J, with 11 bases in between. CDR3 in amino acids: CASSLDGQAGNQPQHF. CDR3 sequence (DNA): TGTGCCAGCAGCTTAGACGGTCAAGCGGGCAATCAGCCCCAGCATTTT.

The rearrangement joins TRBV6-5 to TRBJ1-1; D is unresolved. This CDR3 is built from 13 residues. Germline values: CDR1 MNHEY, CDR2 SVGAGI. V was shortened by 8 bases and J by 4 bases, with 14 bases between the two germline ends. The CDR3 nucleotides read TGTGCCAGCCTTGGGATCTGGGGCACTGAAGCTTTCTTT. Residues: CASLGIWGTEAFF.

The rearrangement links TRBV5-4 to TRBJ1-2; 11 bases map to TRBD1. The V segment lost 4 bases and the J segment 4 bases; nucleotides outside the gene matches: 9. The CDR3 extends over 16 amino acids. Germline values: CDR1 SGHNT, CDR2 YYREEE (reference sequence). CDR3 DNA sequence: TGTGCCAGCAGCCCGAGGGGACAGGGGGACATCTATGGCTACACCTTC. Amino acid sequence: CASSPRGQGDIYGYTF.

This clone was detected a few times. The V and J genes are TRBV7-2 and TRBJ2-7; D possibly corresponds to TRBD2 (6 bases). The CDR3 loop spans 14 amino acids. V lost 4 bases and J lost 4, with 14 bases in between. Per germline, CDR1 SGHTA and CDR2 FQGNSA. CDR3 sequence: CASSSQRDLYEQYF. For the CDR3, the DNA is TGTGCCAGCAGCTCCCAAAGGGACTTATACGAGCAGTACTTC.